These 29 T cell receptor beta chains were all obtained from the same sample, sequenced in a study of cytomegalovirus exposure and HLA in healthy donors. Clones were sequenced by immunoSEQ multiplex PCR, and TCRdb holds only the in-frame ones, with some missing. Of 140,000 or so clones listed, 70% to 90% were seen once; the top ten hold roughly 6.7%. Input material: PBMCs. The source is a woman aged 25 to 45 in good health and CMV-seropositive.

V gene TRBV29-1 combines with J gene TRBJ1-2, with 12 nucleotides matching TRBD1. The V gene end was trimmed by 6 bases and the J gene end by 1 base; junction bases not matched to a gene: 12. CDR3 length: 17 residues. CDR1 and CDR2 (germline): SQVTM, ANQGSEA. CDR3 protein: CSVRGTGGSLGNYGYTF. The CDR3, as DNA: TGCAGCGTCCGCGGGACAGGGGGCAGCCTTGGTAACTATGGCTACACCTTC.

This clone was seen once. The chain links TRBV19 to TRBJ2-7; 7 positions agree with TRBD1. V was clipped by 5 bases and J by 0 bases; unmatched bases: 10. The CDR3 spans 16 residues. The V gene's germline CDR1 is LNHDA and CDR2 SQIVND (reference sequence). CDR3 bases: TGTGCCAGTAGTCCGAGGGACAGATGGCGCTCCTACGAGCAGTACTTC. It codes for CASSPRDRWRSYEQYF.

The V gene is TRBV6-5, the J gene TRBJ2-3; the D is unclear. This CDR3 comprises 13 residues. The V gene's germline CDR1 is MNHEY and CDR2 SVGAGI. Deletions cut 4 bases from V and 4 bases from J, with 9 bases between. CDR3 amino acids: CASSLIFSDTQYF. CDR3 DNA sequence: TGTGCCAGCAGTTTAATCTTCTCAGATACGCAGTATTTT.

V gene TRBV27 combines with J gene TRBJ1-1; no firm D call. V was clipped by 2 bases and J by 5 bases, with 6 bases between them. CDR1 and CDR2 from the germline V gene are MNHEY and SMNVEV (reference sequence). The CDR3 length is 12 residues. The CDR3 protein is CASSLPSTEAFF. As DNA, the CDR3 is TGTGCCAGCAGTTTACCGAGTACTGAAGCTTTCTTT.

The V and J genes are TRBV27 and TRBJ2-2; maybe TRBD1 (5 bases). In germline, CDR1 is MNHEY, CDR2 SMNVEV (reference sequence). The V end was cut by 6 bases, the J end by 5 bases, with 13 bases between. This CDR3 spans 14 amino acids. CDR3 in amino acids: CASSPRQRTGELFF. DNA for the CDR3: TGTGCCAGCAGCCCAAGACAGAGAACCGGGGAGCTGTTTTTT.

Only one count was recorded for this clone. This chain links TRBV6-6 with TRBJ1-4; weak D call: TRBD1 (5 bases). Germline V lookup: CDR1 MNHNY, CDR2 SVGAGI (reference sequence). Between the trimmed V and J ends, which lost 7 bases and 4 bases, there was a span of 10 bases. The CDR3 spans 13 residues. The chain's CDR3 is CASMRQGNEKLFF. The CDR3 nucleotides read TGTGCCAGCATGCGGCAGGGTAATGAAAAACTGTTTTTT.

The gene calls are TRBV5-1 and TRBJ2-5, with D perhaps matching TRBD2 (6 bases). CDR3 size: 13 residues. Germline V gives CDR1 SGHRS, CDR2 YFSETQ. V dropped 4 bases and J dropped 4 bases, with 11 bases sitting between them. CDR3 sequence reads: CASSPRTIETQYF. The CDR3 coding sequence is TGCGCCAGCAGCCCCCGGACTATAGAGACCCAGTACTTC.

This clone was counted a single time. This chain uses TRBV4-1 with TRBJ2-1; TRBD2 agrees at 10 bases. Germline V gene data show CDR1 as MGHRA and CDR2 as YSYEKL. Trimming took 0 bases from V and 3 from J; bases not matched to a gene: 11. This CDR3 is 19 amino acids long. CDR3 region: CASSQDLTSGGAVYNEQFF. CDR3 DNA sequence: TGCGCCAGCAGCCAAGATCTAACAAGCGGGGGGGCTGTCTACAATGAGCAGTTCTTC.

There are a few counts of this clone. The chain couples TRBV2 to TRBJ1-2; TRBD1 aligns across 9 bases. The CDR3 sequence is 16 residues long. Per the germline V gene, CDR1 is SNHLY and CDR2 is FYNNEI. The V gene end was trimmed by 5 bases and the J gene end by 2 bases; junction bases not matched to a gene: 9. The CDR3 spells CASSRDRAPGNYGYTF. The CDR3 region has the DNA TGTGCCAGCAGTAGGGACAGGGCGCCCGGGAACTATGGCTACACCTTC. The full variable domain, in which reference TRBV2 and TRBJ1-2 provide the parts outside the CDR3, is EPEVTQTPSHQVTQMGQEVILRCVPISNHLYFYWYRQILGQKVEFLVSFYNNEISEKSEIFDDQFSVERPDGSNFTLKIRSTKLEDSAMYFCASSRDRAPGNYGYTFGSGTRLTVV.

This chain connects TRBV18 to TRBJ2-4, with 7 nucleotides matching TRBD1. Germline V gene sequence: CDR1 KGHSH, CDR2 LQKENI. There are 20 residues in the CDR3. After removal of 0 bases from V and 2 bases from J, the junction contained 16 bases not matched to a gene. The CDR3 sequence: CASSPPVGQPRPSSKNIQYF. CDR3 nucleotide sequence: TGTGCCAGCTCACCACCGGTGGGACAGCCGAGGCCAAGCTCCAAAAACATTCAGTACTTC.

V is TRBV6-1 and J is TRBJ2-7; tentatively, D is TRBD2 (5 bases). V was shortened by 8 bases and J by 10 bases, with 18 bases between the two germline ends. The CDR3 is made up of 12 amino acids. Germline CDR1 MNHNS, CDR2 SASEGT. The CDR3 spells CASSGVFTRQYF. For the CDR3, the DNA is TGTGCCAGCTCCGGGGTCTTTACGAGACAGTACTTC.

The chain recombines TRBV27 with TRBJ2-2, with 8 bases aligning to TRBD1. The V segment lost 8 bases and the J segment 6 bases; nucleotides outside the gene matches: 14. This CDR3 has 16 residues. The V gene's germline CDR1 is MNHEY and CDR2 SMNVEV (reference sequence). The CDR3 region is CASRTFLGQASGELFF. CDR3 DNA sequence: TGTGCCAGCCGAACCTTCCTGGGACAGGCCTCCGGGGAGCTGTTTTTT.

V and J are TRBV15 and TRBJ1-2; D ambiguous. There are 13 residues in the CDR3. Between the trimmed V and J ends, which lost 5 bases and 2 bases, there was a span of 9 bases. CDR1 LNHNV and CDR2 YYDKDF come from the germline V gene (reference sequence). The CDR3: CATSEDLNYGYTF. The DNA of the CDR3 is TGTGCCACCAGCGAGGACTTAAACTATGGCTACACCTTC.

This clone occurred a few times. V and J are TRBV7-9 and TRBJ2-3, with a possible D match to TRBD2 (6 bases). Germline assignment: CDR1 SEHNR and CDR2 FQNEAQ (reference sequence). V shed 3 bases and J shed 6 bases, with 13 bases lying between them. The CDR3 extends over 14 amino acids. The CDR3 loop reads CASSFSAGSDTQYF. Here the CDR3 DNA reads TGTGCCAGCAGCTTCTCTGCGGGATCCGATACGCAGTATTTT.

This chain joins TRBV2 and TRBJ2-3; possibly TRBD1 for D (6 bases). Germline-derived CDR1 and CDR2 are SNHLY and FYNNEI. CDR3 length equals 15 residues. The ends were cut back, 6 bases at V and 2 bases at J, with 15 bases in the middle. CDR3 loop: CASRAGAGDTDTQYF. In DNA form, the CDR3 reads TGTGCCAGCAGAGCAGGGGCCGGGGACACAGATACGCAGTATTTT.

The rearrangement joins TRBV7-6 to TRBJ1-4; weak D call: TRBD1 (6 bases). The germline V gene encodes CDR1 SGHVS and CDR2 FNYEAQ. V was pared by 4 bases and J by 5 bases, with 17 bases between. The CDR3 contains 16 residues. The CDR3 is CASSSAPGHRNEKLFF. CDR3 bases: TGTGCCAGCAGCTCAGCACCGGGACATCGGAATGAAAAACTGTTTTTT.

The J gene is TRBJ1-2, the V gene TRBV27, with 9 bases aligning to TRBD1. Germline V gene lookup returns CDR1 MNHEY and CDR2 SMNVEV (reference sequence). V was pared by 5 bases and J by 2 bases, with 15 bases of the junction left unmatched. The CDR3 has 18 residues. CDR3 bases: TGTGCCAGCAGTCCCCGGACAGGGGCTCCCTTTAACAACTATGGCTACACCTTC. It is translated as CASSPRTGAPFNNYGYTF.

The CDR3, as DNA: TGTGCCAGCAGTGACCCGAGGGTCCCCGGCACTGAAGCTTTCTTT. Amino acid sequence: CASSDPRVPGTEAFF. V usage is TRBV6-4 and J usage is TRBJ1-1; D not certain. Germline V CDR1 and CDR2: MRHNA, SNTAGT. Trimming removed 2 bases from V and 4 bases from J, with 14 bases in between. The CDR3 consists of 15 residues.

V usage is TRBV18 and J usage is TRBJ1-1; 12 bases are shared with TRBD1. V lost 3 bases and J lost 3; bases outside the gene matches: 11. CDR1 KGHSH and CDR2 LQKENI come from the germline V gene. CDR3 size: 18 residues. As DNA, the CDR3 is TGTGCCAGCTCACCGAGCTGGGACAGGGGGCCGGTTCACACTGAAGCTTTCTTT. This gives the protein CASSPSWDRGPVHTEAFF.

V gene TRBV5-4 combines with J gene TRBJ2-7, with 7 bases that match TRBD1. V gave up 4 bases and J gave up 7 bases; unmatched junction bases: 11. Per germline, CDR1 SGHNT and CDR2 YYREEE (reference sequence). CDR3 size: 14 residues. CDR3 residues: CASSPSETGSEQYF. CDR3 nucleotide sequence: TGTGCCAGCAGCCCGTCCGAGACAGGGTCTGAGCAGTACTTC.

This rearrangement joins TRBV2 to TRBJ2-3; D gene unclear. There are 13 residues in the CDR3. The germline CDR1 and CDR2 sequences are SNHLY and FYNNEI. V lost 8 bases and J lost 0, with 9 bases in between. The CDR3 is CASALESTDTQYF. The CDR3 DNA follows: TGTGCCAGCGCGCTGGAGAGCACAGATACGCAGTATTTT.

V gene TRBV5-6 combines with J gene TRBJ2-4, with 7 bases lining up with TRBD1. Germline lookup yields CDR1 SGHDT and CDR2 YYEEEE. This CDR3 spans 15 amino acids. The junction had 9 bases not matched to a gene; V was cut back by 3 bases and J by 6 bases. For the CDR3, the DNA is TGTGCCAGCAGCTCCCTGCGACAGGGATCAAACATTCAGTACTTC. Its translation is CASSSLRQGSNIQYF.

The V and J genes are TRBV6-5 and TRBJ2-7; 7 bases are shared with TRBD1. The length of the CDR3 is 13 residues. Unmatched junction bases numbered 4, after V lost 5 bases and J lost 3 bases. Germline V gene data show CDR1 as MNHEY and CDR2 as SVGAGI. CDR3 coding DNA: TGTGCCAGCAGTGGGGGACAGAACTACGAGCAGTACTTC. This sequence encodes CASSGGQNYEQYF.

CDR3 nucleotides: TGCGCCAGCAGCCCCGATACTAGCGGGAGTTACGAGCAGTACTTC. Translated: CASSPDTSGSYEQYF. V gene TRBV4-1 combines with J gene TRBJ2-7, with 11 nucleotides matching TRBD2. Germline CDR1 and CDR2: MGHRA and YSYEKL. Trimming at V came to 4 bases and at J to 4 bases, leaving 6 bases not matched to a gene. CDR3 size: 15 residues.

The chain employs TRBV19 and TRBJ1-5; weak D call: TRBD1 (6 bases). Germline V gene lookup returns CDR1 LNHDA and CDR2 SQIVND (reference sequence). The CDR3 contains 12 residues. Trimming shortened V by 8 bases and J by 7 bases, and 12 bases separated the two germline ends. As DNA, the CDR3 is TGTGCCAGTGGGGGCGCAGGGCAGCCCCAGCATTTT. Translation gives CASGGAGQPQHF.

As DNA, the CDR3 is TGTGCCAGCAGTTTGACGACAGGGGCAGATACGCAGTATTTT. Translating it yields CASSLTTGADTQYF. The gene calls are TRBV27 and TRBJ2-3; 8 bases are a match to TRBD1. This CDR3 comprises 14 residues. V was pared by 3 bases and J by 4 bases, with 3 bases of the junction left unmatched. CDR1 MNHEY and CDR2 SMNVEV come from the germline V gene (reference sequence).

The J gene is TRBJ2-3, the V gene TRBV9; 12 bases map to TRBD2. J gave up 5 bases and V 4 bases, and 8 bases lay outside the gene matches. CDR1 is SGDLS, CDR2 YYNGEE, per germline. CDR3 length: 16 residues. CDR3 sequence: CASSPQLAGGQDTQYF. DNA for the CDR3: TGTGCCAGCAGCCCTCAACTAGCGGGAGGTCAAGATACGCAGTATTTT.

The V call is TRBV9, the J call TRBJ2-3; D might be TRBD2 (6 bases). The germline V and J ends were trimmed by 3 bases and 7 bases, with 9 bases remaining between them. CDR1 and CDR2 (germline): SGDLS, YYNGEE. The length of the CDR3 is 12 residues. The CDR3 here is CASSETSNTQYF. The CDR3 nucleotides read TGTGCCAGCAGCGAGACTAGTAATACGCAGTATTTT.

This clone was detected only once. The chain recombines TRBV6-6 with TRBJ1-2; 9 nucleotides line up with TRBD1. V lost 5 bases, J lost 8 bases, and 12 bases stayed unmatched. Germline V gene data show CDR1 as MNHNY and CDR2 as SVGAGI (reference sequence). CDR3 length: 15 amino acids. The CDR3 reads CASSPDRGIGVGYTF. Here the CDR3 DNA reads TGTGCCAGCAGTCCTGACAGGGGGATTGGGGTAGGCTACACCTTC.